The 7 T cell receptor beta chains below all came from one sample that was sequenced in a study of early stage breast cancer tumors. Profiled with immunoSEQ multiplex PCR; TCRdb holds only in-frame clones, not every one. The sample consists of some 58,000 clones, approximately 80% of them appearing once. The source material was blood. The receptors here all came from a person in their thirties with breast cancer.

The CDR3 bases are TGCGCCAGCAGCTTGACAGGGACCCCTGAAGCTTTCTTT. It yields the protein CASSLTGTPEAFF. The chain has TRBV5-1 and TRBJ1-1; the D gene is possibly TRBD1 (6 bases). Trimming removed 1 base at V and 6 bases at J, with 10 bases between. CDR1 is SGHRS and CDR2 is YFSETQ in the germline V gene. This CDR3 spans 13 amino acids.

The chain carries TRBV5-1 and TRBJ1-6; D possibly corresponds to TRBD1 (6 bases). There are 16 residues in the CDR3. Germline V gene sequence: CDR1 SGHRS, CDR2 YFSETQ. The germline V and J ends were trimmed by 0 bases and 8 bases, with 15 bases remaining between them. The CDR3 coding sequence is TGCGCCAGCAGCTTGGGTGGGGGCGATGGGGATTCACCCCTCCACTTT. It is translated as CASSLGGGDGDSPLHF. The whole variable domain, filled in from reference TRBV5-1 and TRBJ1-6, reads KAGVTQTPRYLIKTRGQQVTLSCSPISGHRSVSWYQQTPGQGLQFLFEYFSETQRNKGNFPGRFSGRQFSNSRSEMNVSTLELGDSALYLCASSLGGGDGDSPLHFGNGTRLTVT.

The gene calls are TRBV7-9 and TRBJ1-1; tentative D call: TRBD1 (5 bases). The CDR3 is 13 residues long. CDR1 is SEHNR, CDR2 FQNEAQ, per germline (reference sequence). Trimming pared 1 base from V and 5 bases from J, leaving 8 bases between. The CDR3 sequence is CASSLGGVTEAFF. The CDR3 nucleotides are TGTGCCAGCAGCTTAGGGGGGGTTACTGAAGCTTTCTTT.

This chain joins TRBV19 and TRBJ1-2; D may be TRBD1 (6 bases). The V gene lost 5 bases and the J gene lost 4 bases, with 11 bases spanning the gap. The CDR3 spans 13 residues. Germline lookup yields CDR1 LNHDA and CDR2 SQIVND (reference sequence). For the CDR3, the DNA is TGTGCCAGTAGTCCTTGGACAGTCTATGGCTACACCTTC. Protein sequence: CASSPWTVYGYTF. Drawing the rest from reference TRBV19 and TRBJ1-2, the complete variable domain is DGGITQSPKYLFRKEGQNVTLSCEQNLNHDAMYWYRQDPGQGLRLIYYSQIVNDFQKGDIAEGYSVSREKKESFPLTVTSAQKNPTAFYLCASSPWTVYGYTFGSGTRLTVV.

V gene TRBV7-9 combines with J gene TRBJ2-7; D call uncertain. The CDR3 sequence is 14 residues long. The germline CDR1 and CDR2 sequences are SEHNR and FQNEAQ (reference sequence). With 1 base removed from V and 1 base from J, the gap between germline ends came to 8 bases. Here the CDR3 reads CASSLGQQSYEQYF. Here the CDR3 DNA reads TGTGCCAGCAGCTTAGGCCAGCAATCCTACGAGCAGTACTTC.

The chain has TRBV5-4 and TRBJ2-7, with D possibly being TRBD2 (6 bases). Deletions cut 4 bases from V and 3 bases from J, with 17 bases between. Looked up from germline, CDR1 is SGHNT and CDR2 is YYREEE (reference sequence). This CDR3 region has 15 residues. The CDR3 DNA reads TGTGCCAGCAGCCTCGGCCCGCTAGCGAACTACGAGCAGTACTTC. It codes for CASSLGPLANYEQYF.

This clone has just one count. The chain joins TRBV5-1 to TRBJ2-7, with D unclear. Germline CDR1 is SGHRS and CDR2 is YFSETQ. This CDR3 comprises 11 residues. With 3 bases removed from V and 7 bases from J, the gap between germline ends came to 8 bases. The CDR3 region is CASSSVREQYF. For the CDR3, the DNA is TGCGCCAGCAGCTCCGTACGGGAGCAGTACTTC.